One TCR beta chain is described in this entry. What it recognizes is unknown. This table comes from immunoSEQ multiplex PCR, and its TCRdb copy is limited to in-frame clones, with some not included. The profile covers 50,000 to 55,000 clones, with roughly 86% appearing a single time and approximately 21% taken by the ten largest. Time point in this sample: pretreatment peripheral blood. The sample belongs to a study of PD-L1 blockade in urothelial cancer. The wider study: Median T cell yield from blood was fewer than 150,000. General observations from the study: Blood clones associated with the tumor expanded more at 3 weeks in durable-benefit patients. Below-median pretreatment blood TCR clonality was a predictor of better survival.

This sequence was found in a man in his fifties or sixties with urothelial cancer. This sample comprised PBMCs, obtained around atezolizumab (anti-PD-L1) treatment.

The CDR3 DNA reads TGTGCCAGCAGCTTGGCGCTAGCAACTAGCACAGATACGCAGTATTTT. Translated: CASSLALATSTDTQYF. The chain carries TRBV5-4 and TRBJ2-3; possible D gene TRBD2, 5 bases. V lost 0 bases and J lost 0, with 11 bases in between. CDR1 and CDR2 from the germline V gene are SGHNT and YYREEE (reference sequence). This CDR3 comprises 16 residues. Complete variable domain (other parts from reference TRBV5-4 and TRBJ2-3): ETGVTQSPTHLIKTRGQQVTLRCSSQSGHNTVSWYQQALGQGPQFIFQYYREEENGRGNFPPRFSGLQFPNYSSELNVNALELDDSALYLCASSLALATSTDTQYFGPGTRLTVL.